This T cell receptor (beta chain) was sequenced for a study of cytotoxic CD8 clonotypes in ibrutinib-treated CLL. Study results and caveats: Clonality was elevated at ibrutinib response and had returned toward baseline at progression.

The repertoire was sequenced with immunoSEQ multiplex PCR; TCRdb's copy has only in-frame clones and lacks some. Seen here are fewer than 50,000 clones, approximately 50% observed once, and the top ten hold 32%. About this clone: Its antigen is undetermined.

Per germline, CDR1 KGHSH and CDR2 LQKENI. The length of the CDR3 is 15 residues. Trimming stripped 3 bases from V and 2 bases from J, with 14 bases between. This TCR derives from a human donor with chronic lymphocytic leukemia. The sample consisted of PBMCs, taken after 12 months of ibrutinib treatment. The gene calls are TRBV18 and TRBJ2-7; D unresolved. The CDR3, as DNA: TGTGCCAGCTCACCGACTGGACGGTCCACCTACGAGCAGTACTTC. It encodes CASSPTGRSTYEQYF.